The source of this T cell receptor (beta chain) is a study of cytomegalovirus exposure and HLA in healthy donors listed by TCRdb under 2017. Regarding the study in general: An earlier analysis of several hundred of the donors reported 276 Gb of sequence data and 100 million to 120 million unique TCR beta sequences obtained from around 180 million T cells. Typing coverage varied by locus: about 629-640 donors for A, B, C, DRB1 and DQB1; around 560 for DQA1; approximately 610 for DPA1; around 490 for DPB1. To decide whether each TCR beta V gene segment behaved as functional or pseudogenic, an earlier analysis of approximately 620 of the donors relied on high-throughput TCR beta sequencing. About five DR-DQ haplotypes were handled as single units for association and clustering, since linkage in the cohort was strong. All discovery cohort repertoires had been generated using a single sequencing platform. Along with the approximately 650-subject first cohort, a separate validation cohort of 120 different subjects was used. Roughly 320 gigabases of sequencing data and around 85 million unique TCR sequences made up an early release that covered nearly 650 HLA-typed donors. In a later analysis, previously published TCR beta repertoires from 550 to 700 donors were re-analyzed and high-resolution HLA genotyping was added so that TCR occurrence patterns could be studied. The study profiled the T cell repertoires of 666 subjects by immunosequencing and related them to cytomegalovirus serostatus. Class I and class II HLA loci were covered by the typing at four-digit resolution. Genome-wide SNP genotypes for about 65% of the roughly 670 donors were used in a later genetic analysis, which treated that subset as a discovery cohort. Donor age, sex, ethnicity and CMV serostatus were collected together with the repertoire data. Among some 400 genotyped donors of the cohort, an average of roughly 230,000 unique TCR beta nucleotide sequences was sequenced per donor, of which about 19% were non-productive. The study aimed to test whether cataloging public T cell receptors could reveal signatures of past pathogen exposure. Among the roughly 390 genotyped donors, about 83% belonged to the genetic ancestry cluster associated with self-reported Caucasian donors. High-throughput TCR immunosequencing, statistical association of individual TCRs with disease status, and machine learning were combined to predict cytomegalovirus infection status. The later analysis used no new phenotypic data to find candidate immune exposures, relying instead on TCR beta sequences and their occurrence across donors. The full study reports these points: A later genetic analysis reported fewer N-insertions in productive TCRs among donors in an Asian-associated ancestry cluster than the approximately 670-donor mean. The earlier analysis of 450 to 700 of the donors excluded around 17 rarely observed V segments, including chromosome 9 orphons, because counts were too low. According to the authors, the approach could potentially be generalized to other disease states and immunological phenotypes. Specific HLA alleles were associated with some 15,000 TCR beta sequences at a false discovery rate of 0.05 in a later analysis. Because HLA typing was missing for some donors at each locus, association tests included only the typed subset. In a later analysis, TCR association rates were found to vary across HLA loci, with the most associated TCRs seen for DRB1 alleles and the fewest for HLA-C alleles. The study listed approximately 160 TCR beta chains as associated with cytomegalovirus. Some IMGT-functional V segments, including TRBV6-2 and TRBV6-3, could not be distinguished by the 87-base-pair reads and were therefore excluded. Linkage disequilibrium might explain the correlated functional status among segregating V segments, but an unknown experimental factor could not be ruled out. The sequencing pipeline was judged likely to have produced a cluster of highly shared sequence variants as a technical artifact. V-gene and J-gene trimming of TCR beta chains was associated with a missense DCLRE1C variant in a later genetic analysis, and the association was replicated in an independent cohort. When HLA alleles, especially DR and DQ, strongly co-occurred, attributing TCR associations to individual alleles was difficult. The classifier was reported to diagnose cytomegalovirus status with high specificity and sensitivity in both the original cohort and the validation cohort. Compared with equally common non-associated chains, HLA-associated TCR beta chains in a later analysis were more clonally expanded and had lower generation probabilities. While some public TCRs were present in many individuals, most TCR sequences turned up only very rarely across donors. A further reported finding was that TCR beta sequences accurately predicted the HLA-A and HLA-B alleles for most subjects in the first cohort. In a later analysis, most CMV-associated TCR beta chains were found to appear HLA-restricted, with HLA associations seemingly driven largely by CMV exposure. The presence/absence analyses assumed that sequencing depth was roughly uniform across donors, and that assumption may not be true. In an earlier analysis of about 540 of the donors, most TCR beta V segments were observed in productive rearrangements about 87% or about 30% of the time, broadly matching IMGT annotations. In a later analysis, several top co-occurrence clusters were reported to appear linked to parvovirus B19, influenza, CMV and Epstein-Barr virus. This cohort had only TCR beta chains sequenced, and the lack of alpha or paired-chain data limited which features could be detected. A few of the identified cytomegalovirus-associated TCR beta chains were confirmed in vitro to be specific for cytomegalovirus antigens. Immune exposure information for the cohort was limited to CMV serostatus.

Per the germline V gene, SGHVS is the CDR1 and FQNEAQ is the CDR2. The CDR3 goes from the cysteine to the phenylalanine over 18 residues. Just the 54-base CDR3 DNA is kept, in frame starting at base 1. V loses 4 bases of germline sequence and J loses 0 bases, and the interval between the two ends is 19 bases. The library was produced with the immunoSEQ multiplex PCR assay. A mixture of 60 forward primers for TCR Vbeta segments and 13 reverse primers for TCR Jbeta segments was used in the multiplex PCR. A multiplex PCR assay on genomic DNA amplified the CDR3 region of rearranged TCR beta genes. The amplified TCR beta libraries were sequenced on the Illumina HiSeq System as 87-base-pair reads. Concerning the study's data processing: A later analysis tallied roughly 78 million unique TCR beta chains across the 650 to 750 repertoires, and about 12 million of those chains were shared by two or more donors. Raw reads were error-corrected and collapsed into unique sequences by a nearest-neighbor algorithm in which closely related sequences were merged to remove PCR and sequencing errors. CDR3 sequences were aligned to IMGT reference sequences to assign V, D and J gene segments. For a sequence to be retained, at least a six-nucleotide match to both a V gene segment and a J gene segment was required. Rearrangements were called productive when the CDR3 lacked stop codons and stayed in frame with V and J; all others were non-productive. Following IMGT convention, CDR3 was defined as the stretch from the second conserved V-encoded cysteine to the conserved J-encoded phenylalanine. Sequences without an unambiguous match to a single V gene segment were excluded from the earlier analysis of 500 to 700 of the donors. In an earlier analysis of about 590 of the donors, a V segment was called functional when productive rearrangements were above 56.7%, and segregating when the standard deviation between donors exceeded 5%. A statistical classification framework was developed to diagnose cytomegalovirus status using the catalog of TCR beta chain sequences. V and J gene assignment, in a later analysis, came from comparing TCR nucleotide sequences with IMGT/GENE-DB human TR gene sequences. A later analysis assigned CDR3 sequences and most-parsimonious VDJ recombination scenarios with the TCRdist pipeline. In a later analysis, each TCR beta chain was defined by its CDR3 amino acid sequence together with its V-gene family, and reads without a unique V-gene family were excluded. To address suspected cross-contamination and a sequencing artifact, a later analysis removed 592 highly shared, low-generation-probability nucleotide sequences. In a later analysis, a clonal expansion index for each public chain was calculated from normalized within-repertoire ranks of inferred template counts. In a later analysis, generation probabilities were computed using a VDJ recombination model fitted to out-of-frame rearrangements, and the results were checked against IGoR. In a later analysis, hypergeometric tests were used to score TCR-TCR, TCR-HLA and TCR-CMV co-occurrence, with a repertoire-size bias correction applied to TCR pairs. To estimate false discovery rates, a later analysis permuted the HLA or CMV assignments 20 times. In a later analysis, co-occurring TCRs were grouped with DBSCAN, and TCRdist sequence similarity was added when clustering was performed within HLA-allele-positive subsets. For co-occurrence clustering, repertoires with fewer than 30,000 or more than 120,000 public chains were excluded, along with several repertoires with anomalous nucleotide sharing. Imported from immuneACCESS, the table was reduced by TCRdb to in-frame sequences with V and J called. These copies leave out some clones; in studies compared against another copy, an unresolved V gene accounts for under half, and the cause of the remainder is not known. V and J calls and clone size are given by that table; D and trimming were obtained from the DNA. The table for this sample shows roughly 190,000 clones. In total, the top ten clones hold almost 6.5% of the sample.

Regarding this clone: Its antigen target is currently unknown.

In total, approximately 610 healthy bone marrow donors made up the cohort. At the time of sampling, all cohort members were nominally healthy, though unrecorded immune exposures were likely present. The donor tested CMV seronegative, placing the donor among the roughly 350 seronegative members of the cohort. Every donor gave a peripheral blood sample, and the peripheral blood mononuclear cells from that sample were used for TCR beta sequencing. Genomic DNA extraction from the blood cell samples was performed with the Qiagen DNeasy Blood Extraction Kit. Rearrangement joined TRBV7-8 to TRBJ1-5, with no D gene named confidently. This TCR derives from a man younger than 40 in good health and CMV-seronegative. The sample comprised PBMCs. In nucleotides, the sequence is TGTGCCAGCAGCTCACTAGACCCCATTGTTTATAGCAATCAGCCCCAGCATTTT. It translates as CASSSLDPIVYSNQPQHF. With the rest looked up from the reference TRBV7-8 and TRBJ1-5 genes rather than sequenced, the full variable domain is GAGVSQSPRYKVAKRGQDVALRCDPISGHVSLFWYQQALGQGPEFLTYFQNEAQLDKSGLPSDRFFAERPEGSVSTLKIQRTQQEDSAVYLCASSSLDPIVYSNQPQHFGDGTRLSIL.